The TCR beta chain described here comes from a study of T cell clonotyping in hematopoietic cell transplantation. Indicated time point: recipient sample about 28 days before transplant, after cytoreduction. Blood collection times were about day -28 and days 30, 100, 180 posttransplant. Assay used: immunoSEQ multiplex PCR; TCRdb lists only in-frame clones, some missing. The sample holds 25,000 to 35,000 clones, more than 70% seen once. The CDR3 consists of 13 residues. V lost 4 bases and J lost 5, with 9 bases in between. Germline CDR1 MNHEY, CDR2 SMNVEV (reference sequence). The clonotype was recovered from a man between 45 and 60 years old with myelodysplastic syndrome. Some clones in this sample may be carry-over from other donors' samples. The V and J genes are TRBV27 and TRBJ2-1; D might be TRBD1 or TRBD2, each matching 5 bases. Sequenced material: peripheral blood mononuclear cells, taken before stem cell transplant. DNA for the CDR3: TGTGCCAGCAGTTGGGACCCCCACAATGAGCAGTTCTTC. Protein sequence: CASSWDPHNEQFF.